Following are 31 T cell receptor beta chains from one sample sequenced in a study of blood T cell repertoires in COVID-19. The assay was immunoSEQ multiplex PCR, and TCRdb's table has in-frame clones only and misses some. The table has around 130,000 clones, about 80% seen once. Material: PBMCs or T cells enriched from blood (not recorded which). Source of these receptors: a man aged 35 to 55 with acute COVID-19.

Concerning this clone itself: Mismatch with germline at one junction end may stem from a read error. The chain combines TRBV12-5 with TRBJ2-3; 7 nucleotides match TRBD1. Germline V gene sequence: CDR1 LGHNT, CDR2 FRNRAP. CDR3 length equals 14 residues. In nucleotides, the CDR3 is TGTGCTAGTGCTTTGGCAGGGGGAGTAGATACGCAGTATTTT. This translates into CASALAGGVDTQYF.

Written as DNA, the CDR3 is TGTGCCAGCAGCGTCAGACAGGGGACTAACACCGGGGAGCTGTTTTTT. Translating gives CASSVRQGTNTGELFF. J is TRBJ2-2 and V is TRBV9, with 8 bases fitting TRBD1. The CDR3 runs 16 residues. V lost 2 bases and J lost 2; bases outside the gene matches: 5. Germline values: CDR1 SGDLS, CDR2 YYNGEE.

This rearrangement joins TRBV5-6 to TRBJ1-1, with unresolved D. CDR1 is SGHDT and CDR2 is YYEEEE in the germline V gene. The CDR3 consists of 14 residues. Trimming pared 3 bases from V and 11 bases from J, leaving 20 bases between. The CDR3 DNA follows: TGTGCCAGCAGCTGGGAGGGTATGGGGTTCTCGGCTTTCTTT. It is translated as CASSWEGMGFSAFF.

The CDR3, as DNA: TGTGCCAGCAGTGAATGGAGCGGGGCTAGCACAGATACGCAGTATTTT. The encoded protein is CASSEWSGASTDTQYF. This chain uses TRBV25-1 with TRBJ2-3, with 7 bases that match TRBD2. Germline V gives CDR1 MGHDK, CDR2 SYGVNS. The CDR3 sequence is 16 residues long. V lost 1 base, J lost 0 bases, and 4 bases stayed unmatched. The full variable domain, with the rest looked up from reference TRBV25-1 and TRBJ2-3, is EADIYQTPRYLVIGTGKKITLECSQTMGHDKMYWYQQDPGMELHLIHYSYGVNSTEKGDLSSESTVSRIRTEHFPLTLESARPSHTSQYLCASSEWSGASTDTQYFGPGTRLTVL.

V is TRBV6-1 and J is TRBJ2-1; TRBD1 matches at 8 bases. The V gene's germline CDR1 is MNHNS and CDR2 SASEGT. Germline trimming cut 1 base from V and 10 bases from J; bases unmatched to any gene: 9. The CDR3 runs to 15 residues. The CDR3 protein is CASSEEGQGGEEQFF. The CDR3 region has the DNA TGTGCCAGCAGTGAAGAAGGACAGGGAGGCGAGGAGCAGTTCTTC.

The V call is TRBV6-5, the J call TRBJ2-1; 14 nucleotides match TRBD2. CDR3 length equals 14 residues. The germline gives CDR1 MNHEY, CDR2 SVGAGI. V shed 6 bases, J shed 10 bases, and the junction held 5 bases outside the gene matches. The CDR3 sequence: CASRGTSGSGEQFF. CDR3 DNA sequence: TGTGCCAGCAGGGGGACTAGCGGGAGCGGGGAGCAGTTCTTC.

This chain links TRBV15 with TRBJ2-7; a possible D gene is TRBD1 (6 bases). CDR1 LNHNV and CDR2 YYDKDF come from the germline V gene (reference sequence). With 4 bases removed from V and 0 bases from J, the gap between germline ends came to 16 bases. The CDR3 is 16 amino acids. The CDR3 loop reads CATSTLEGGTSYEQYF. CDR3 bases: TGTGCCACCAGCACCCTAGAAGGGGGAACCTCCTACGAGCAGTACTTC. Full variable domain (outside the CDR3, taken from reference TRBV15 and TRBJ2-7): DAMVIQNPRYQVTQFGKPVTLSCSQTLNHNVMYWYQQKSSQAPKLLFHYYDKDFNNEADTPDNFQSRRPNTSFCFLDIRSPGLGDTAMYLCATSTLEGGTSYEQYFGPGTRLTVT.

The chain joins TRBV12-3 or TRBV12-4 to TRBJ1-1; D perhaps matches TRBD1 (6 bases). With 6 bases removed from V and 5 bases from J, the gap between germline ends came to 13 bases. This CDR3 spans 13 amino acids. Here the CDR3 DNA reads TGTGCCAGCAGCCGAAACACAGGGACTGAAGCTTTCTTT. Amino acid sequence: CASSRNTGTEAFF.

The V and J genes are TRBV27 and TRBJ2-1; 7 nucleotides agree with TRBD1. The junction had 8 bases not matched to a gene; V was cut back by 5 bases and J by 1 base. This CDR3 has 16 residues. The germline CDR1 and CDR2 sequences are MNHEY and SMNVEV (reference sequence). The CDR3 sequence: CASSREGARSYNEQFF. The DNA of the CDR3 is TGTGCCAGCAGTCGTGAGGGGGCAAGGTCCTACAATGAGCAGTTCTTC.

The CDR3 is CASSLSLQGGGYTF. The CDR3 DNA follows: TGTGCCAGCAGCTTATCCTTGCAGGGTGGTGGCTACACCTTC. The chain employs TRBV7-3 and TRBJ1-2; D is perhaps TRBD1 (5 bases). Per the germline V gene, CDR1 is SGHTA and CDR2 is FQGTGA. V was shortened by 2 bases and J by 7 bases, with 14 bases between the two germline ends. This CDR3 is built from 14 residues.

J is TRBJ1-1 and V is TRBV30; possibly TRBD1 for D (6 bases). The CDR3 loop spans 12 amino acids. CDR1 is GTSNPN, CDR2 SVGIG, per germline (reference sequence). Trimming removed 4 bases from V and 5 bases from J, with 11 bases in between. The CDR3 nucleotides read TGTGCCTGGATGGACAGTAGGACTGAAGCTTTCTTT. This gives the protein CAWMDSRTEAFF.

This clone was seen more than once but under ten times. The chain couples TRBV7-3 to TRBJ2-5; TRBD2 aligns across 9 bases. Trimming removed 2 bases from V and 5 bases from J; junction bases left unmatched: 6. The germline V gene encodes CDR1 SGHTA and CDR2 FQGTGA. The CDR3 spans 15 residues. The CDR3 DNA reads TGTGCCAGCAGCTTATACGGAGCGGGGGGCGAGACCCAGTACTTC. Translated, it gives CASSLYGAGGETQYF.

The chain links TRBV4-1 to TRBJ1-2; 8 nucleotides line up with TRBD1. Germline CDR1 reads MGHRA; CDR2 reads YSYEKL. V gave up 4 bases and J gave up 2 bases; unmatched junction bases: 3. The CDR3 covers 14 residues. CDR3 sequence reads: CASSLGQANYGYTF. The DNA for the CDR3 is TGCGCCAGCAGCCTGGGACAGGCAAACTATGGCTACACCTTC.

V gene TRBV7-3 combines with J gene TRBJ2-2; D gene unclear. The length of the CDR3 is 14 residues. V lost 5 bases to trimming and J lost 2 bases, with 9 bases between them. The germline V gene has CDR1 SGHTA and CDR2 FQGTGA. The chain's CDR3 is CASSPSSNTGELFF. The CDR3 bases are TGTGCCAGCAGCCCGTCTAGTAACACCGGGGAGCTGTTTTTT.

The gene calls are TRBV11-2 and TRBJ2-5; possibly TRBD1 for D (6 bases). V was pared by 7 bases and J by 5 bases, with 14 bases between. Germline CDR1 is SGHAT and CDR2 is FQNNGV. This CDR3 spans 13 amino acids. The CDR3 DNA sequence: TGTGCCAGCACCCTTACTAGGGGGGAGACCCAGTACTTC. It codes for CASTLTRGETQYF.

This chain joins TRBV30 and TRBJ1-6; TRBD1 might be the D (6 bases). The CDR3 loop spans 13 amino acids. In germline, CDR1 is GTSNPN, CDR2 SVGIG (reference sequence). V was cut by 3 bases and J by 11 bases, with 14 bases left in between. As DNA, the CDR3 is TGTGCCTGGAGGAGGGGGTCAGGGACACCCCTCCACTTT. Amino acid sequence: CAWRRGSGTPLHF. The full variable domain, with the rest looked up from reference TRBV30 and TRBJ1-6, is SQTIHQWPATLVQPVGSPLSLECTVEGTSNPNLYWYRQAAGRGLQLLFYSVGIGQISSEVPQNLSASRPQDRQFILSSKKLLLSDSGFYLCAWRRGSGTPLHFGNGTRLTVT.

This chain connects TRBV7-3 to TRBJ2-1; 12 bases map to TRBD2. Germline CDR1 SGHTA, CDR2 FQGTGA. V lost 5 bases, J lost 4 bases, and 6 bases stayed unmatched. There are 16 residues in the CDR3. The CDR3 nucleotides are TGTGCCAGCAGCATTGCCGGGACTAGCGGGTACAATGAGCAGTTCTTC. Translation: CASSIAGTSGYNEQFF.

The chain links TRBV28 to TRBJ1-2, with a weak D call TRBD1 (5 bases). The CDR3 spans 13 residues. The V gene's germline CDR1 is MDHEN and CDR2 SYDVKM. V shed 2 bases and J shed 6 bases, with 10 bases lying between them. The CDR3 region has the DNA TGTGCCAGCAGTTTACAGGCAGGGAATGGCTACACCTTC. Its protein is CASSLQAGNGYTF.

V gene TRBV19 combines with J gene TRBJ2-2; 11 bases line up with TRBD1. J gave up 2 bases and V 7 bases, and 3 bases lay outside the gene matches. This CDR3 contains 15 residues. Germline values: CDR1 LNHDA, CDR2 SQIVND (reference sequence). In nucleotides, the CDR3 is TGTGCCAGTACCTGGACAGGGGGCAACACCGGGGAGCTGTTTTTT. Protein sequence: CASTWTGGNTGELFF.

V gene TRBV28 combines with J gene TRBJ2-5, with D maybe TRBD2 (5 bases). CDR1 and CDR2 (germline): MDHEN, SYDVKM. The CDR3 runs 15 residues. Trimming stripped 4 bases from V and 1 base from J, with 13 bases between. The CDR3: CASSSAGRSQETQYF. In DNA, the CDR3 is TGTGCCAGCAGTTCGGCGGGCCGGTCCCAAGAGACCCAGTACTTC.

This chain joins TRBV28 and TRBJ2-2, with D possibly TRBD1 on 5 matching bases. CDR3 size: 13 residues. Germline CDR1 MDHEN, CDR2 SYDVKM. V shed 9 bases and J shed 3 bases, with 11 bases lying between them. CDR3 DNA sequence: TGTGCCAGTCAACAGGTTTACACCGGGGAGCTGTTTTTT. It translates to CASQQVYTGELFF.

The V and J genes are TRBV9 and TRBJ2-1; D is unresolved. Per germline, CDR1 SGDLS and CDR2 YYNGEE. The CDR3 consists of 13 residues. V was trimmed by 0 bases and J by 5 bases, leaving 6 bases between them. CDR3 region: CASSVAPNNEQFF. The CDR3, as DNA: TGTGCCAGCAGCGTAGCCCCAAACAATGAGCAGTTCTTC.

This chain connects TRBV27 to TRBJ2-3; 13 nucleotides match TRBD2. V shed 5 bases, J shed 3 bases, and the junction held 8 bases outside the gene matches. The CDR3 covers 17 residues. Germline V CDR1 and CDR2: MNHEY, SMNVEV (reference sequence). CDR3 protein: CASSPTEGLAGTDTQYF. In nucleotides, the CDR3 is TGTGCCAGCAGTCCAACTGAGGGACTAGCGGGAACAGATACGCAGTATTTT.

The chain joins TRBV19 to TRBJ1-4, with 7 nucleotides matching TRBD1. CDR1 and CDR2 from the germline V gene are LNHDA and SQIVND (reference sequence). The CDR3 spans 19 residues. Trimming removed 10 bases from V and 0 bases from J; junction bases left unmatched: 20. The CDR3 protein is CATLKSGWGQSSTNEKLFF. DNA for the CDR3: TGTGCCACCTTAAAAAGCGGCTGGGGACAGTCCTCAACTAATGAAAAACTGTTTTTT. Supplemented by reference TRBV19 and TRBJ1-4, the full variable domain reads DGGITQSPKYLFRKEGQNVTLSCEQNLNHDAMYWYRQDPGQGLRLIYYSQIVNDFQKGDIAEGYSVSREKKESFPLTVTSAQKNPTAFYLCATLKSGWGQSSTNEKLFFGSGTQLSVL.

This clone has only a few counts. Other DNA sequences within the sample encode an identical CDR3. The rearrangement links TRBV5-4 to TRBJ2-3, with TRBD1 matching over 7 bases. Germline trimming cut 2 bases from V and 1 base from J; bases unmatched to any gene: 1. The germline V gene encodes CDR1 SGHNT and CDR2 YYREEE (reference sequence). The CDR3 is 14 amino acids. The CDR3 spells CASSFGQGTDTQYF. The CDR3 DNA reads TGTGCCAGCAGCTTTGGACAGGGCACAGATACGCAGTATTTT.

This chain's CDR3 is CASSQGTAYNSPLHF. The DNA for the CDR3 is TGTGCCAGCAGCCAAGGGACAGCCTATAATTCACCCCTCCACTTT. The V call is TRBV3-1 (or the pseudogene TRBV3-2), the J call TRBJ1-6; a possible D gene is TRBD1 (6 bases). The V and J ends lost 1 base and 2 bases respectively, with 6 bases between them. Germline loops: CDR1 LGHDT, CDR2 YNNKEL (reference sequence). The CDR3 is 15 amino acids.

The rearrangement uses TRBV5-1 and TRBJ1-1; no definite D call. Germline assignment: CDR1 SGHRS and CDR2 YFSETQ. This CDR3 has 14 residues. Trimming shortened V by 0 bases and J by 1 base, and 7 bases separated the two germline ends. This chain's CDR3 is CASSLDVANTEAFF. The CDR3, as DNA: TGCGCCAGCAGCTTGGATGTGGCGAACACTGAAGCTTTCTTT.

The sample holds one count of this clone. Other DNA sequences in the sample encode the same CDR3. The CDR3 DNA sequence: TGTGCCAGCTCACCCCCGGGGGGCTCTGGAAACACCATATATTTT. This codes for CASSPPGGSGNTIYF. The rearrangement links TRBV18 to TRBJ1-3, with D maybe TRBD1 (5 bases). Germline CDR1 KGHSH, CDR2 LQKENI. The CDR3 sequence is 15 residues long. V was pared by 3 bases and J by 0 bases, with 9 bases between.

This rearrangement joins TRBV10-3 to TRBJ2-3; 7 bases match TRBD2. The V gene end was trimmed by 9 bases and the J gene end by 3 bases; junction bases not matched to a gene: 15. Germline V gene data show CDR1 as ENHRY and CDR2 as SYGVKD. The CDR3 contains 16 residues. Here the CDR3 reads CAIEKVESGGTDTQYF. The CDR3 DNA follows: TGTGCCATAGAGAAGGTAGAATCCGGGGGGACAGATACGCAGTATTTT.

This chain joins TRBV2 and TRBJ2-2; no clear D. Germline-derived CDR1 and CDR2 are SNHLY and FYNNEI. The length of the CDR3 is 14 residues. Deletions cut 5 bases from V and 1 base from J, with 8 bases between. The DNA of the CDR3 is TGTGCCAGCAGTCCCACTTGGAACACCGGGGAGCTGTTTTTT. It translates to CASSPTWNTGELFF.

The CDR3 reads CASRDGGQGYTF. The DNA of the CDR3 is TGTGCCAGCAGAGACGGGGGGCAGGGCTACACCTTC. This chain connects TRBV21-1 to TRBJ1-2. TRBV21-1 is given as a pseudogene. The CDR3 is 12 amino acids.